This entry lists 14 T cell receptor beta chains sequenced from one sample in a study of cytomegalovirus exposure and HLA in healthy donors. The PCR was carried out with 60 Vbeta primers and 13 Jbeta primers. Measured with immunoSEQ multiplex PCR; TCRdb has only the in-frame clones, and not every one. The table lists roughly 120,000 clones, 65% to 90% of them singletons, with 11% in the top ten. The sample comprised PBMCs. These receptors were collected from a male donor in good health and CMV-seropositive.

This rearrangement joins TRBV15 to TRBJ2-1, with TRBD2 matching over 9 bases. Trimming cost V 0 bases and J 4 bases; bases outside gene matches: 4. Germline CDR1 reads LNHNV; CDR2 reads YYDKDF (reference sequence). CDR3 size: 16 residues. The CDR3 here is CATSREAGGRYNEQFF. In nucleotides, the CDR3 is TGTGCCACCAGCAGAGAGGCGGGAGGGCGATACAATGAGCAGTTCTTC.

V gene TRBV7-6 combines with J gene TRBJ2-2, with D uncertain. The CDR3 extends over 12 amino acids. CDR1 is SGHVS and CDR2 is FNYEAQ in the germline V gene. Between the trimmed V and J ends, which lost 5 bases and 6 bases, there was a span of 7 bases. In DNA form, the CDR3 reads TGTGCCAGCAGCCGTCCGGCCGGGGAGCTGTTTTTT. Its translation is CASSRPAGELFF.

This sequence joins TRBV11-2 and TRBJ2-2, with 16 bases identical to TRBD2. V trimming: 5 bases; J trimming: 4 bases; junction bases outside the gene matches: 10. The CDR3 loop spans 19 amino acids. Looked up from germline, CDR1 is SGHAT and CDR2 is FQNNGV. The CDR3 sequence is CASSPRGLAGGPGTGELFF. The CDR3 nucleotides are TGTGCCAGCAGCCCGAGGGGACTAGCGGGAGGGCCGGGCACCGGGGAGCTGTTTTTT. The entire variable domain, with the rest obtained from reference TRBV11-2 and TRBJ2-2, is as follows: EAGVAQSPRYKIIEKRQSVAFWCNPISGHATLYWYQQILGQGPKLLIQFQNNGVVDDSQLPKDRFSAERLKGVDSTLKIQPAKLEDSAVYLCASSPRGLAGGPGTGELFFGEGSRLTVL.

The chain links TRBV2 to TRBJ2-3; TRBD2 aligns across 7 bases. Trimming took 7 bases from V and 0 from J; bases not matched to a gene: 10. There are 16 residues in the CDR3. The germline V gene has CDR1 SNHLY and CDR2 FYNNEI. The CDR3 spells CASIPLRSGSTDTQYF. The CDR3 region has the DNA TGTGCCAGCATCCCATTACGTAGCGGGAGCACAGATACGCAGTATTTT.

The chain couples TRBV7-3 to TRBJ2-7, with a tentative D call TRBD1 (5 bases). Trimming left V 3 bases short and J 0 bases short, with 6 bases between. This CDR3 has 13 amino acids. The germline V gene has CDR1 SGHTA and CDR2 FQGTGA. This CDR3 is CASSLGPSYEQYF. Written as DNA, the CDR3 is TGTGCCAGCAGCTTGGGGCCCTCCTACGAGCAGTACTTC.

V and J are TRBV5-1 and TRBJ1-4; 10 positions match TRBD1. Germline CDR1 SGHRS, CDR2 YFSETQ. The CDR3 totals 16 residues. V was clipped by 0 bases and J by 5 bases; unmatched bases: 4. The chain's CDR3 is CASSLDPGQGNEKLFF. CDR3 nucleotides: TGCGCCAGCAGCTTGGATCCGGGACAGGGGAATGAAAAACTGTTTTTT.

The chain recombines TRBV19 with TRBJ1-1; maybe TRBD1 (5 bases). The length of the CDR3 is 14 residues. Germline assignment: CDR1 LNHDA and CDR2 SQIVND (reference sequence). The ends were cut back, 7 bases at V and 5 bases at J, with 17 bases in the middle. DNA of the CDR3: TGTGCCAGTACCGCGGGGACGCTGAGGACTGAAGCTTTCTTT. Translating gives CASTAGTLRTEAFF.

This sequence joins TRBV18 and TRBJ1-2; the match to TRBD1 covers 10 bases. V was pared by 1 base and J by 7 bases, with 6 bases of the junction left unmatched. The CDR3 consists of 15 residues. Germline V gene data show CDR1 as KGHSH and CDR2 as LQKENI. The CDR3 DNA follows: TGTGCCAGCTCACCACAGAGCGACAGGGGGCCTGGCTACACCTTC. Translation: CASSPQSDRGPGYTF.

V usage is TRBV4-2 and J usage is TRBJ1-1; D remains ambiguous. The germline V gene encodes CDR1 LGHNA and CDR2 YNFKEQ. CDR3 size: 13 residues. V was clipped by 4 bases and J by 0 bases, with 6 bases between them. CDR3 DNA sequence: TGTGCCAGCAGCCCAGGCATGAACACTGAAGCTTTCTTT. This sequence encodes CASSPGMNTEAFF.

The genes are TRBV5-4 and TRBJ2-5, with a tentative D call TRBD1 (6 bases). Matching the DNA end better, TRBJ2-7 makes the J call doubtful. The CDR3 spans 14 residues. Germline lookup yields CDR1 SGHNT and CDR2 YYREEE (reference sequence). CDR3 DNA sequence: TGTGCCAGCAGGACGGGACAAGCTTCCTACGAGCAGTACTTC. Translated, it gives CASRTGQASYEQYF.

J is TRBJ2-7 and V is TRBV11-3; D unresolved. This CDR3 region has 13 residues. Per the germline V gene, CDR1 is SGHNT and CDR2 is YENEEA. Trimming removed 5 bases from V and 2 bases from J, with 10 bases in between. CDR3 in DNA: TGTGCCAGCAGCCCCGGGTCGACCTACGAGCAGTACTTC. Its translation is CASSPGSTYEQYF.

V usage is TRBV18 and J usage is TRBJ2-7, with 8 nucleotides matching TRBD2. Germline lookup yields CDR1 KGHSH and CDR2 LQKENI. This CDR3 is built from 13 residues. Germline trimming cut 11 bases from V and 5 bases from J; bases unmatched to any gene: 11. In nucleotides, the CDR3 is TGTGCCCCAACCCAGGGCGGGGGGAACGAGCAGTACTTC. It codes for CAPTQGGGNEQYF.

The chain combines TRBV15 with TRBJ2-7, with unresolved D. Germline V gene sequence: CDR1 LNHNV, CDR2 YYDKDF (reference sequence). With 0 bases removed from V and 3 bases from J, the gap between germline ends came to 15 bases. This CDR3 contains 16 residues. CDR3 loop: CATSRDPGFASYEQYF. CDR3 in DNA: TGTGCCACCAGCAGAGATCCGGGTTTCGCAAGCTACGAGCAGTACTTC.

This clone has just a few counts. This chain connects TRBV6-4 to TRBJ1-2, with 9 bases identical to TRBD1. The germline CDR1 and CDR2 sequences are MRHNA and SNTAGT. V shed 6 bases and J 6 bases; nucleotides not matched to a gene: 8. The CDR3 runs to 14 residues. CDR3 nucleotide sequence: TGTGCCAGCAGCAACCGACAGGGGGAAGATGGCTACACCTTC. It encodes CASSNRQGEDGYTF.